This entry lists 30 T cell receptor beta chains sequenced from one sample in a study of human T cells and chemical hapten exposure. TCRdb fed the RACE reads into MiXCR, producing one record per CDR3 protein. The sample carries about 120,000 distinct CDR3 sequences, 9% to 13% recorded once. Time point meaning: patch test 1, 2 weeks after DPC sensitization. The treatment here: therapeutic diphenylcyclopropenone sensitization with weekly scalp DPC. Here the sequenced sample was whole blood, taken in connection with sensitization to the hapten diphenylcyclopropenone (DPC). These receptors were taken from a woman between 45 and 65 years old with alopecia areata. Some clones in this sample may be carry-over from other donors' samples.

This clonotype was counted only a few times. The chain combines TRBV11-2 with TRBJ1-4; TRBD1 aligns across 7 bases. The CDR3 length is 16 residues. The ends lost 3 bases at V and 5 bases at J; junction bases unmatched: 9. Germline CDR1 reads SGHAT; CDR2 reads FQNNGV. The CDR3 nucleotides read TGTGCCAGCAGCTTTAATAGGGGGCTGCGGAATGAAAAACTGTTTTTT. Amino acids: CASSFNRGLRNEKLFF.

This clonotype was counted between two and nine times. The chain joins TRBV5-4 to TRBJ2-2; 14 positions match TRBD2. The V segment lost 4 bases and the J segment 2 bases; nucleotides outside the gene matches: 4. Germline CDR1 SGHNT, CDR2 YYREEE (reference sequence). The length of the CDR3 is 17 residues. CDR3 residues: CASSAGLAGVNTGELFF. In DNA form, the CDR3 reads TGTGCCAGCAGCGCGGGACTAGCGGGGGTAAACACCGGGGAGCTGTTTTTT. Filled out from reference TRBV5-4 and TRBJ2-2, the complete variable domain reads ETGVTQSPTHLIKTRGQQVTLRCSSQSGHNTVSWYQQALGQGPQFIFQYYREEENGRGNFPPRFSGLQFPNYSSELNVNALELDDSALYLCASSAGLAGVNTGELFFGEGSRLTVL.

The chain is built from TRBV4-1 and TRBJ2-3; 8 nucleotides match TRBD2. The V and J ends lost 4 bases and 0 bases, in that order; junction bases with no gene match: 15. The germline CDR1 and CDR2 sequences are MGHRA and YSYEKL. The CDR3 length is 19 residues. This chain's CDR3 is CASSPRFTSGDASTDTQYF. As DNA, the CDR3 is TGCGCCAGCAGCCCCAGATTCACTAGCGGAGATGCTAGCACAGATACGCAGTATTTT.

The V gene is TRBV29-1, the J gene TRBJ1-2; no definite D call. The CDR3 loop spans 9 amino acids. V lost 4 bases to trimming and J lost 7 bases, with 4 bases between them. Germline CDR1 and CDR2: SQVTM and ANQGSEA. CDR3: CSVAPGYTF. The CDR3 region has the DNA TGCAGCGTTGCCCCTGGCTACACCTTC.

The chain has TRBV12-3 or TRBV12-4 and TRBJ1-6; 11 bases match TRBD1. J gave up 7 bases and V 3 bases, and 2 bases lay outside the gene matches. This CDR3 is built from 15 residues. The CDR3 loop reads CASSFGQGANSPLHF. The DNA for the CDR3 is TGTGCCAGCAGTTTTGGACAGGGGGCGAATTCACCCCTCCACTTT.

This clonotype was seen repeatedly, ten times or more. The chain joins TRBV29-1 to TRBJ1-2, with TRBD1 as a possible D gene (6 bases). Germline values: CDR1 SQVTM, CDR2 ANQGSEA. CDR3 length: 11 residues. V dropped 6 bases and J dropped 7 bases, with 12 bases sitting between them. CDR3 region: CSVIQGTGYTF. CDR3 nucleotide sequence: TGCAGCGTGATACAGGGTACTGGCTACACCTTC.

This clonotype was detected many times. The V call is TRBV11-2, the J call TRBJ2-1; tentative D call: TRBD1 (6 bases). Looked up from germline, CDR1 is SGHAT and CDR2 is FQNNGV. Deletions cut 5 bases from V and 0 bases from J, with 11 bases between. This CDR3 has 15 residues. DNA of the CDR3: TGTGCCAGCAGCGCGACAGGCTTCTCCTACAATGAGCAGTTCTTC. This translates into CASSATGFSYNEQFF.

V usage is TRBV10-2 and J usage is TRBJ2-1; a possible D gene is TRBD1 (6 bases). This CDR3 comprises 11 residues. V was trimmed by 7 bases and J by 8 bases, leaving 9 bases between them. Germline loops: CDR1 WSHSY, CDR2 SAAADI. The CDR3 sequence: CASIEGDEQFF. DNA for the CDR3: TGCGCCAGCATAGAGGGGGATGAGCAGTTCTTC.

Ten or more counts support this clonotype. V usage is TRBV5-1 and J usage is TRBJ1-3, with TRBD1 matching over 8 bases. The CDR3 consists of 16 residues. The V gene's germline CDR1 is SGHRS and CDR2 YFSETQ. V was clipped by 0 bases and J by 1 base; unmatched bases: 3. Written as DNA, the CDR3 is TGCGCCAGCAGCTTGGTACAGGGGGAATCTGGAAACACCATATATTTT. Translated: CASSLVQGESGNTIYF.

This clonotype was seen repeatedly, ten times or more. The chain has TRBV6-5 and TRBJ1-4; D remains ambiguous. CDR3 length equals 14 residues. The germline V gene has CDR1 MNHEY and CDR2 SVGAGI. V lost 0 bases, J lost 8 bases, and 10 bases lay in between. In DNA form, the CDR3 reads TGTGCCAGCAGTTACTCAACCTTCGGGGAAAAACTGTTTTTT. This gives the protein CASSYSTFGEKLFF.

This clonotype was seen many times. The chain uses TRBV20-1 and TRBJ2-2; 9 bases agree with TRBD1. Trimming at V came to 0 bases and at J to 5 bases, leaving 4 bases not matched to a gene. The CDR3 is 15 residues long. Looked up from germline, CDR1 is DFQATT and CDR2 is SNEGSKA (reference sequence). CDR3 coding DNA: TGCAGTGCTAGAGATCTAGGACAGGGGACCGGGGAGCTGTTTTTT. This encodes CSARDLGQGTGELFF.

This clonotype was observed a handful of times. V is TRBV27 and J is TRBJ1-5, with D unclear. Trimming removed 3 bases from V and 6 bases from J, with 9 bases in between. The CDR3 consists of 13 residues. Germline CDR1 is MNHEY and CDR2 is SMNVEV (reference sequence). The CDR3 here is CASSFWVGQPQHF. CDR3 DNA sequence: TGTGCCAGCAGTTTTTGGGTTGGTCAGCCCCAGCATTTT.

J is TRBJ2-1 and V is TRBV5-1; D gene ambiguous. The germline V gene has CDR1 SGHRS and CDR2 YFSETQ. Trimming cost V 0 bases and J 8 bases, with 15 bases left between them. This CDR3 is 15 amino acids long. This CDR3 reads CASSLAYSRLDEQFF. In nucleotides, the CDR3 is TGCGCCAGCAGCTTGGCGTATAGTCGCCTGGATGAGCAGTTCTTC. The full variable domain, its missing parts supplied by reference TRBV5-1 and TRBJ2-1, is KAGVTQTPRYLIKTRGQQVTLSCSPISGHRSVSWYQQTPGQGLQFLFEYFSETQRNKGNFPGRFSGRQFSNSRSEMNVSTLELGDSALYLCASSLAYSRLDEQFFGPGTRLTVL.

The genes are TRBV4-2 and TRBJ1-1, with a weak D call TRBD1 (6 bases). Deletions cut 3 bases from V and 7 bases from J, with 27 bases between. CDR1 LGHNA and CDR2 YNFKEQ come from the germline V gene. The CDR3 contains 18 residues. The CDR3 DNA reads TGTGCCAGCAGCCATGATATGGACCTTGGGGGGGCGCGTAATGAAGCTTTCTTT. This sequence encodes CASSHDMDLGGARNEAFF.

The rearrangement uses TRBV5-1 and TRBJ1-4; D uncertain. The CDR3 covers 14 residues. Germline CDR1 SGHRS, CDR2 YFSETQ. Between the trimmed V and J ends, which lost 0 bases and 5 bases, there was a span of 8 bases. This CDR3 reads CASSLAQLNEKLFF. CDR3 sequence (DNA): TGCGCCAGCAGCTTGGCACAGTTAAATGAAAAACTGTTTTTT.

This clonotype was counted only a few times. The chain uses TRBV3-1 and TRBJ2-4, with 7 positions matching TRBD2. This CDR3 region has 15 residues. CDR1 is LGHDT, CDR2 YNNKEL, per germline (reference sequence). V dropped 3 bases and J dropped 1; count of bases not matched to a gene: 3. The CDR3 nucleotides read TGTGCCAGCAGCCAGCCCGGGGGGGCCAAAAACATTCAGTACTTC. It specifies CASSQPGGAKNIQYF.

The V gene is TRBV28, the J gene TRBJ2-1, with 8 bases lining up with TRBD1. V lost 6 bases to trimming and J lost 5 bases; unmatched junction nucleotides: 6. Germline CDR1 and CDR2: MDHEN and SYDVKM. The CDR3 length is 14 residues. The CDR3 reads CASRRTGIHNEQFF. The DNA of the CDR3 is TGTGCCAGCAGGCGGACAGGGATCCACAATGAGCAGTTCTTC.

J is TRBJ1-6 and V is TRBV12-3 or TRBV12-4, with 10 bases aligning to TRBD1. V shed 8 bases, J shed 0 bases, and the junction held 7 bases outside the gene matches. This CDR3 spans 17 amino acids. The CDR3 here is CASVQRTGGSYNSPLHF. The CDR3 DNA reads as TGTGCCAGCGTCCAGAGGACAGGGGGCTCCTATAATTCACCCCTCCACTTT.

A few counts support this clonotype. This sequence joins TRBV18 and TRBJ1-5, with TRBD1 matching over 8 bases. The germline V gene has CDR1 KGHSH and CDR2 LQKENI. V trimming: 5 bases; J trimming: 4 bases; junction bases outside the gene matches: 7. There are 15 residues in the CDR3. CDR3 nucleotides: TGTGCCAGCTCATCGACAGGGGATGGTAATCAGCCCCAGCATTTT. It is translated as CASSSTGDGNQPQHF.

This clonotype was counted a few times. This chain links TRBV6-5 with TRBJ1-4; D might be TRBD1 (6 bases). The CDR3 runs 16 residues. The germline gives CDR1 MNHEY, CDR2 SVGAGI. Trimming cost V 2 bases and J 8 bases, with 18 bases left between them. CDR3 nucleotide sequence: TGTGCCAGCAGTTACACCCTGGACAGAAAAGACGAAAAACTGTTTTTT. Encoded protein: CASSYTLDRKDEKLFF.

This clonotype was detected a few times. This rearrangement joins TRBV6-5 to TRBJ2-3; tentative D call: TRBD1 (5 bases). The CDR3 loop spans 13 amino acids. The V and J ends lost 6 bases and 4 bases respectively, with 11 bases between them. Germline V gives CDR1 MNHEY, CDR2 SVGAGI. The CDR3: CASSSGFADTQYF. The CDR3, as DNA: TGTGCCAGCAGCTCAGGGTTCGCAGATACGCAGTATTTT.

This clonotype was detected ten times or more. The V call is TRBV5-5, the J call TRBJ2-7; D may correspond to TRBD1 or TRBD2 (5 bases each). Trimming cost V 5 bases and J 0 bases, with 15 bases left between them. The germline V gene encodes CDR1 SGHKS and CDR2 YYEKEE (reference sequence). The CDR3 runs to 15 residues. In DNA form, the CDR3 reads TGTGCCAGCAGGCCCCCCGGGACGGGCTCCTACGAGCAGTACTTC. Encoded protein: CASRPPGTGSYEQYF. Looking up the rest from reference TRBV5-5 and TRBJ2-7 gives the full variable domain: DAGVTQSPTHLIKTRGQQVTLRCSPISGHKSVSWYQQVLGQGPQFIFQYYEKEERGRGNFPDRFSARQFPNYSSELNVNALLLGDSALYLCASRPPGTGSYEQYFGPGTRLTVT.

This clonotype was detected only a few times. V and J are TRBV5-5 and TRBJ1-1; D not certain. V gave up 2 bases and J gave up 3 bases, with 2 bases separating them. Germline-derived CDR1 and CDR2 are SGHKS and YYEKEE (reference sequence). There are 11 residues in the CDR3. CDR3 amino acids: CASSFYTEAFF. The CDR3 DNA sequence: TGTGCCAGCAGCTTTTACACTGAAGCTTTCTTT. Using reference TRBV5-5 and TRBJ1-1 for the parts outside the CDR3, the full variable domain is DAGVTQSPTHLIKTRGQQVTLRCSPISGHKSVSWYQQVLGQGPQFIFQYYEKEERGRGNFPDRFSARQFPNYSSELNVNALLLGDSALYLCASSFYTEAFFGQGTRLTVV.

The table lists this clonotype with a few counts. J is TRBJ1-6 and V is TRBV4-3; D gene uncertain. Trimming stripped 1 base from V and 10 bases from J, with 11 bases between. CDR3 length: 14 amino acids. The germline gives CDR1 LGHNA, CDR2 YSLEER. In DNA, the CDR3 is TGCGCCAGCAGCCAAGCCCCCCTTAGGTCACCCCTCCACTTT. It encodes CASSQAPLRSPLHF.

The CDR3 sequence is CASSFPWQGNSPLHF. CDR3 nucleotide sequence: TGTGCCAGCAGTTTCCCGTGGCAGGGGAATTCACCCCTCCACTTT. The J gene is TRBJ1-6, the V gene TRBV28, with a tentative D call TRBD1 (6 bases). The CDR3 covers 15 residues. Germline lookup yields CDR1 MDHEN and CDR2 SYDVKM. The V end lost 3 bases, the J end lost 7 bases, and 13 bases lay between the germline ends. The variable domain in full, with the rest retrieved from reference TRBV28 and TRBJ1-6, is DVKVTQSSRYLVKRTGEKVFLECVQDMDHENMFWYRQDPGLGLRLIYFSYDVKMKEKGDIPEGYSVSREKKERFSLILESASTNQTSMYLCASSFPWQGNSPLHFGNGTRLTVT.

This clonotype has at least ten counts. This chain connects TRBV29-1 to TRBJ2-1; weak D call: TRBD2 (6 bases). CDR3 length equals 12 residues. CDR1 and CDR2 from the germline V gene are SQVTM and ANQGSEA. Trimming removed 5 bases from V and 7 bases from J, with 12 bases in between. CDR3 loop: CSVRREINEQFF. The CDR3 bases are TGCAGCGTTAGACGGGAGATTAATGAGCAGTTCTTC.

This clonotype was detected ten times or more. The V gene is TRBV28, the J gene TRBJ1-3; perhaps TRBD1 as D (6 bases). Germline CDR1 reads MDHEN; CDR2 reads SYDVKM. The V end lost 4 bases, the J end lost 4 bases, and 14 bases lay between the germline ends. There are 15 residues in the CDR3. The DNA of the CDR3 is TGTGCCAGCAGTTCTTCCGGGACAAGCGGAAACACCATATATTTT. Residues: CASSSSGTSGNTIYF.

This clonotype was detected ten times or more. V is TRBV10-2 and J is TRBJ1-1, with D possibly being TRBD1 (6 bases). The CDR3 sequence is 14 residues long. The V end lost 6 bases, the J end lost 1 base, and 12 bases lay between the germline ends. Germline-derived CDR1 and CDR2 are WSHSY and SAAADI. The CDR3 sequence: CASRSRGRNTEAFF. The CDR3 nucleotides are TGCGCCAGCAGATCCAGGGGTAGGAACACTGAAGCTTTCTTT.

In its sample, this clonotype was seen many times. This rearrangement joins TRBV3-1 to TRBJ1-2; D uncertain. V gave up 5 bases and J gave up 2 bases, with 12 bases separating them. The CDR3 contains 14 residues. Germline V gene sequence: CDR1 LGHDT, CDR2 YNNKEL (reference sequence). The CDR3 is CASSLPTANYGYTF. In DNA, the CDR3 is TGTGCCAGCAGCTTACCGACCGCGAACTATGGCTACACCTTC.

The table lists this clonotype with a few counts. The chain employs TRBV29-1 and TRBJ2-2, with D perhaps TRBD1 or TRBD2 (5 bases each). With 7 bases removed from V and 4 bases from J, the gap between germline ends came to 13 bases. The CDR3 contains 13 residues. Germline-derived CDR1 and CDR2 are SQVTM and ANQGSEA. The CDR3 sequence: CSAGTIITGELFF. The CDR3 coding sequence is TGCAGCGCCGGGACGATAATCACCGGGGAGCTGTTTTTT.